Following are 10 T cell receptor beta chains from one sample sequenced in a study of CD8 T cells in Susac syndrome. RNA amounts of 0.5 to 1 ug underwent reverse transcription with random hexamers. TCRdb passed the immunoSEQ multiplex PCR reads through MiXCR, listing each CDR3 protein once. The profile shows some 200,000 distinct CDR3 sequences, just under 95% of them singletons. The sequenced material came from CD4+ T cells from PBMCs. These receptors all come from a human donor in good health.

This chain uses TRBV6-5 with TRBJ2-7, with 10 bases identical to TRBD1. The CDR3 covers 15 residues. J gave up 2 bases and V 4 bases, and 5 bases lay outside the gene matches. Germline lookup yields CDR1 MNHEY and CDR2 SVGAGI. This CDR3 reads CASSSPDRGTYEQYF. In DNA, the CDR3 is TGTGCCAGCAGTTCCCCGGACAGGGGGACCTACGAGCAGTACTTC.

Here the CDR3 reads CASRTSGSYTGELFF. CDR3 nucleotide sequence: TGCGCCAGCAGGACTAGCGGGAGTTACACCGGGGAGCTGTTTTTT. The V and J genes are TRBV5-1 and TRBJ2-2, with 12 nucleotides matching TRBD2. The CDR3 has 15 residues. Germline CDR1 reads SGHRS; CDR2 reads YFSETQ. With 5 bases clipped from V and 3 bases from J, the junction kept 2 bases outside the gene matches.

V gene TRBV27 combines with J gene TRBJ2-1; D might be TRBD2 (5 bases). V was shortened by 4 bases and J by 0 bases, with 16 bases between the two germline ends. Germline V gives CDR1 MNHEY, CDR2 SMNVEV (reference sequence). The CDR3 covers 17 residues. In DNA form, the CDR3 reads TGTGCCAGCAGTTCCCCCCGGACGGCGGGCTCCTACAATGAGCAGTTCTTC. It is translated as CASSSPRTAGSYNEQFF.

CDR3 nucleotides: TGCAGTGCTCTCACGACAGCGAACACTGAAGCTTTCTTT. It is translated as CSALTTANTEAFF. The V gene is TRBV20-1, the J gene TRBJ1-1; D may be TRBD1 (5 bases). CDR3 length: 13 amino acids. Trimming removed 5 bases at V and 1 base at J, with 11 bases between. Germline V gene sequence: CDR1 DFQATT, CDR2 SNEGSKA (reference sequence).

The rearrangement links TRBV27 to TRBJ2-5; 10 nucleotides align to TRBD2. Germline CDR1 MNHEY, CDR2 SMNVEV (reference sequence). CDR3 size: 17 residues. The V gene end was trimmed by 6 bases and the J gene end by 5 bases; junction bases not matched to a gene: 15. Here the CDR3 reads CASRRAPLAGVGETQYF. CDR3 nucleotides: TGTGCCAGCAGGCGCGCCCCCCTAGCGGGAGTAGGGGAGACCCAGTACTTC.

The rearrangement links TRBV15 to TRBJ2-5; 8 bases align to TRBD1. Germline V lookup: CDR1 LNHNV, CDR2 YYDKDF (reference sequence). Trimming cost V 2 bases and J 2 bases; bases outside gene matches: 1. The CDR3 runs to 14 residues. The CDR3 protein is CATSRRQGQETQYF. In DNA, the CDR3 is TGTGCCACCAGCAGACGACAGGGGCAAGAGACCCAGTACTTC. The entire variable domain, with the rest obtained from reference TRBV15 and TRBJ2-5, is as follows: DAMVIQNPRYQVTQFGKPVTLSCSQTLNHNVMYWYQQKSSQAPKLLFHYYDKDFNNEADTPDNFQSRRPNTSFCFLDIRSPGLGDTAMYLCATSRRQGQETQYFGPGTRLLVL.

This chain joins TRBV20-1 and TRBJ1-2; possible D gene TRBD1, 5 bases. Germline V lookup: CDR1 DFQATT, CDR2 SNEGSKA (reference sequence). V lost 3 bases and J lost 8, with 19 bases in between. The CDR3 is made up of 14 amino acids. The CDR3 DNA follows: TGCAGTGCTAGGGCCGGGGCACCGGGGTTCGGCTACACCTTC. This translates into CSARAGAPGFGYTF.

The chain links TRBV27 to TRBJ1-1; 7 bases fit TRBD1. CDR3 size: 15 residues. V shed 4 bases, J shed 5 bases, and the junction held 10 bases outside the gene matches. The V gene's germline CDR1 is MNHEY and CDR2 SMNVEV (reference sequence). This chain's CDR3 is CASSYLTGEGTEAFF. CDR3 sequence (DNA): TGTGCCAGCAGTTACCTTACAGGGGAGGGGACTGAAGCTTTCTTT.

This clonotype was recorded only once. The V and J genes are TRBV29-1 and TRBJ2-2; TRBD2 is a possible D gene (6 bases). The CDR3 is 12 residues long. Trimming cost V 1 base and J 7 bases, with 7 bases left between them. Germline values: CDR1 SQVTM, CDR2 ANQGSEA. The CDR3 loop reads CSVEGLGGELFF. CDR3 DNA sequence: TGCAGCGTTGAAGGACTAGGCGGGGAGCTGTTTTTT.

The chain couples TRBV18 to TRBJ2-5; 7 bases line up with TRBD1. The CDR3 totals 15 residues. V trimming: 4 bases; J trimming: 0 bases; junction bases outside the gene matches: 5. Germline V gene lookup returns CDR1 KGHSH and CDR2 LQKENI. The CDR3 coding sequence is TGTGCCAGCTCACATCCGGGACAGAACCAAGAGACCCAGTACTTC. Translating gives CASSHPGQNQETQYF.